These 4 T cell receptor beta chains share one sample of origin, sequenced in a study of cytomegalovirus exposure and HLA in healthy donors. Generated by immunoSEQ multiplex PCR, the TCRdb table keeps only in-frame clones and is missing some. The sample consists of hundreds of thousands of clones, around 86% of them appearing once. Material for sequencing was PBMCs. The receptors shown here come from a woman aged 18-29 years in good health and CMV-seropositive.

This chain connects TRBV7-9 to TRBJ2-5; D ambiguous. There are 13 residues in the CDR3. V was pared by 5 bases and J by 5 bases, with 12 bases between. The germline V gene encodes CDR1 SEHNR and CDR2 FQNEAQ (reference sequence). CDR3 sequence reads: CASSPPAGETQYF. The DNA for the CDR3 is TGTGCCAGCAGCCCCCCGGCCGGGGAGACCCAGTACTTC. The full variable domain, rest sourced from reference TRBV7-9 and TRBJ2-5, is DTGVSQNPRHKITKRGQNVTFRCDPISEHNRLYWYRQTLGQGPEFLTYFQNEAQLEKSRLLSDRFSAERPKGSFSTLEIQRTEQGDSAMYLCASSPPAGETQYFGPGTRLLVL.

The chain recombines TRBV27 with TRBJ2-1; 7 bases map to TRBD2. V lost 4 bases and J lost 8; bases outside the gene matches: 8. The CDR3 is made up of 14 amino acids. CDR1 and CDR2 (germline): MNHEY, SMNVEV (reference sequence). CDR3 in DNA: TGTGCCAGCAGTTACTCCGGGAGGACCGATGAGCAGTTCTTC. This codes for CASSYSGRTDEQFF.

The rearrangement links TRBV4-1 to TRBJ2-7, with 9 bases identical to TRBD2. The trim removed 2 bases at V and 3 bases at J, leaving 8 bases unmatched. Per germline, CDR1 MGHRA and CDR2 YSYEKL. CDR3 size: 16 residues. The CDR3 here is CASSQLAGSPLYEQYF. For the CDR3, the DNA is TGCGCCAGCAGCCAACTAGCGGGATCCCCCCTCTACGAGCAGTACTTC.

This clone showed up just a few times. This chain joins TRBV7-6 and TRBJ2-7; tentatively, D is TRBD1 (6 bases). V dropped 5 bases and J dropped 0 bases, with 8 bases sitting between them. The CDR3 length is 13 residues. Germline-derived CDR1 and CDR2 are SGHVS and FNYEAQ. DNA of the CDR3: TGTGCCAGCAGCCAGGGGTCCTCCTACGAGCAGTACTTC. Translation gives CASSQGSSYEQYF.